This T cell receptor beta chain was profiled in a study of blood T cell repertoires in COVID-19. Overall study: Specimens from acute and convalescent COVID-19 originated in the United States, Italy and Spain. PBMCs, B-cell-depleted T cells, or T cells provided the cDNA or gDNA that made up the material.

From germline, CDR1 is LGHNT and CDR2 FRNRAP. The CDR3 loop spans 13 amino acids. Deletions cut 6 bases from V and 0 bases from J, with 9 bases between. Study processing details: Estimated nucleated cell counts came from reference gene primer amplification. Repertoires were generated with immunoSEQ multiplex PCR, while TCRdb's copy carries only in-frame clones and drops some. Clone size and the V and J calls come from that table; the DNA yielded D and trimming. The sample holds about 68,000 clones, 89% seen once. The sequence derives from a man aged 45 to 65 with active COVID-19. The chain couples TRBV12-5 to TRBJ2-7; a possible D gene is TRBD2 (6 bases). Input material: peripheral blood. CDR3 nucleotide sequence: TGTGCTAGTGGGGCGGACTACTCCTACGAGCAGTACTTC. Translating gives CASGADYSYEQYF.